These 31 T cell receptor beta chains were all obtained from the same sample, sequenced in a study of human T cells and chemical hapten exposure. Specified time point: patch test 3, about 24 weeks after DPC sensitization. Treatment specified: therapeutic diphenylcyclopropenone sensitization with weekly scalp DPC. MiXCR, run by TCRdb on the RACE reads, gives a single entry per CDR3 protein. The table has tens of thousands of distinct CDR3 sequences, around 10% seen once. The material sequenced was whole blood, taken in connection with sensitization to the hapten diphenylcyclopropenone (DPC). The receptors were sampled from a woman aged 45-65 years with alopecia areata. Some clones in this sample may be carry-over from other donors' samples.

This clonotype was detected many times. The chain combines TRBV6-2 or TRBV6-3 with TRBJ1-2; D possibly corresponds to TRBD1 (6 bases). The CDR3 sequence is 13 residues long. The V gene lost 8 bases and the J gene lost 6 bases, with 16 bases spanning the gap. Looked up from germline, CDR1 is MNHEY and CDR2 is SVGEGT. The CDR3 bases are TGTGCCAGCGTGACAGGCGCAGGACATGGCTACACCTTC. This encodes CASVTGAGHGYTF.

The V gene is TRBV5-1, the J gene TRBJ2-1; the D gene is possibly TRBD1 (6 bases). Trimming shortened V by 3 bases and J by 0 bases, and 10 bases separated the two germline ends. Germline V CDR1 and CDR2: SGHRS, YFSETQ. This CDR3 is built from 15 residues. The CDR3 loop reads CASSWTASSYNEQFF. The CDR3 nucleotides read TGCGCCAGCAGCTGGACAGCGAGCTCCTACAATGAGCAGTTCTTC.

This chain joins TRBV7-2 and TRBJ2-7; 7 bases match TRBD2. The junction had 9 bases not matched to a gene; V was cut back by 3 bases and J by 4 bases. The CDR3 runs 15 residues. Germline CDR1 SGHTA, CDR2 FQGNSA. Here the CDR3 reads CASSFSWSGVYEQYF. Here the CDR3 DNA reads TGTGCCAGCAGCTTTAGTTGGAGCGGGGTTTACGAGCAGTACTTC.

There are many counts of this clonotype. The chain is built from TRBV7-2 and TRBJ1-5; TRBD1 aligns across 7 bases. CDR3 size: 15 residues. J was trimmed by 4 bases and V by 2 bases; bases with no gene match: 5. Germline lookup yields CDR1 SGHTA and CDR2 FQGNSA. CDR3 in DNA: TGTGCCAGCAGCTTACAGGGACAGTCAAATCAGCCCCAGCATTTT. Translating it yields CASSLQGQSNQPQHF.

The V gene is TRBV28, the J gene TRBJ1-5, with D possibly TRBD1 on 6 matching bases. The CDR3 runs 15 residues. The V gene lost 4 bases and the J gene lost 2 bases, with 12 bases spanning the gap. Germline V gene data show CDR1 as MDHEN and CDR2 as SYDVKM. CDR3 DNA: TGTGCCAGCAGTTCCCAGGGGTCTGGCAATCAGCCCCAGCATTTT. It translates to CASSSQGSGNQPQHF.

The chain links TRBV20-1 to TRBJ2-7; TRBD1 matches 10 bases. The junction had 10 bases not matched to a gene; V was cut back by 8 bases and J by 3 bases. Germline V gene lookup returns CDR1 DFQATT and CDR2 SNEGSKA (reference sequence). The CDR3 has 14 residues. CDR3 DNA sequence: TGCAGTCGAATGGGACAGGGGAGTTTCTACGAGCAGTACTTC. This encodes CSRMGQGSFYEQYF.

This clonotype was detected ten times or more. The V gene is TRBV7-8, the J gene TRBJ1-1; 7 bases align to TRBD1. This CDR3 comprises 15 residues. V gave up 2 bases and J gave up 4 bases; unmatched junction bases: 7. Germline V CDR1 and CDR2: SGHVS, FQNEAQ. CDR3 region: CASSLPYAGGTEAFF. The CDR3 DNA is TGTGCCAGCAGCTTACCCTACGCAGGGGGCACTGAAGCTTTCTTT.

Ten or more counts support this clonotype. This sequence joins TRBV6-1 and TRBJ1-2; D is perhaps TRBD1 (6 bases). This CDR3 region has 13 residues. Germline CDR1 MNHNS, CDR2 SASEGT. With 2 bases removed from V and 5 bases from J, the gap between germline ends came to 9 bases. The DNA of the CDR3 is TGTGCCAGCAGTGAACTAGGACAGTATGGCTACACCTTC. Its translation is CASSELGQYGYTF.

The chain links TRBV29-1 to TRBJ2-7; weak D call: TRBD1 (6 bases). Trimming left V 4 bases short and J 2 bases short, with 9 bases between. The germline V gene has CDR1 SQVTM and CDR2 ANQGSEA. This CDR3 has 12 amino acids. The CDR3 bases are TGCAGCGTTGCATGGGGGCCCTACGAGCAGTACTTC. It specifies CSVAWGPYEQYF.

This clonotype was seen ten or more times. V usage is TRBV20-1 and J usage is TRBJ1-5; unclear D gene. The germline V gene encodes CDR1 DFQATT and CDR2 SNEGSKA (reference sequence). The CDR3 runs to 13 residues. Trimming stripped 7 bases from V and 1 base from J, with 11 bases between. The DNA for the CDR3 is TGCAGTGGGTTGGACGGGAGCAATCAGCCCCAGCATTTT. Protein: CSGLDGSNQPQHF.

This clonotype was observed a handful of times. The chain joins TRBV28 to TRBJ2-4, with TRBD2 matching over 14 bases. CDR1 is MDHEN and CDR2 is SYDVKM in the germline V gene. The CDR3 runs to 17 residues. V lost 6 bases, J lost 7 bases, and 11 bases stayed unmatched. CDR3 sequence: CASRHAGTSGRLNIQYF. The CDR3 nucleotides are TGTGCCAGCAGGCATGCTGGGACTAGCGGGAGACTGAACATTCAGTACTTC. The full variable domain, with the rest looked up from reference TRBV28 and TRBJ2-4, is DVKVTQSSRYLVKRTGEKVFLECVQDMDHENMFWYRQDPGLGLRLIYFSYDVKMKEKGDIPEGYSVSREKKERFSLILESASTNQTSMYLCASRHAGTSGRLNIQYFGAGTRLSVL.

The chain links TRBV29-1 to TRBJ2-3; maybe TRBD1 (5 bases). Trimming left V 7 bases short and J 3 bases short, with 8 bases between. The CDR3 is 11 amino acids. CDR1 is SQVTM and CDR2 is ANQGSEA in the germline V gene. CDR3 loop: CSAAGTDTQYF. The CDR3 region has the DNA TGCAGCGCGGCAGGGACAGATACGCAGTATTTT.

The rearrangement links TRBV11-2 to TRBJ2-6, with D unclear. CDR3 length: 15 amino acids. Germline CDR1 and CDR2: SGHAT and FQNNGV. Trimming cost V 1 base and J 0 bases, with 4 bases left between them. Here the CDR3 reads CASSLAISGANVLTF. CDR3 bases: TGTGCCAGCAGCTTAGCCATCTCTGGGGCCAACGTCCTGACTTTC.

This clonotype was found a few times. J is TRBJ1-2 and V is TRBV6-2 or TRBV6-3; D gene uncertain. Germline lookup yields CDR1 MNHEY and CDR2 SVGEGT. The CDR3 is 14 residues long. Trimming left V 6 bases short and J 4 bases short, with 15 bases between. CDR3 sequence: CASSPQETSYGYTF. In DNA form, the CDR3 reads TGTGCCAGCAGCCCCCAGGAGACCAGCTATGGCTACACCTTC.

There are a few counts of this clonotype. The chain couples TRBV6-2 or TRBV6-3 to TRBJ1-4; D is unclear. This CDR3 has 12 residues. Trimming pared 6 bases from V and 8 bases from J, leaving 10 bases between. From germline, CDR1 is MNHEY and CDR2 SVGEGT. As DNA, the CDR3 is TGTGCCAGCAGGCTGAACGGAGAAAAACTGTTTTTT. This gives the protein CASRLNGEKLFF.

CDR3 loop: CSALPGTGGRIQNQPQHF. CDR3 coding DNA: TGCAGTGCACTGCCCGGGACAGGGGGTAGAATCCAGAATCAGCCCCAGCATTTT. This chain uses TRBV20-1 with TRBJ1-5; 11 bases map to TRBD1. This CDR3 has 18 amino acids. The germline CDR1 and CDR2 sequences are DFQATT and SNEGSKA (reference sequence). The junction had 17 bases not matched to a gene; V was cut back by 6 bases and J by 4 bases.

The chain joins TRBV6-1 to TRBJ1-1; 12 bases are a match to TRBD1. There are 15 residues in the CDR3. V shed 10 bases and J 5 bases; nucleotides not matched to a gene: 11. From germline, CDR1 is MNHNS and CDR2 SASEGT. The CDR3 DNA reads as TGTGCCACCACACCGGGACAGGGGGCGCGAACTGAAGCTTTCTTT. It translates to CATTPGQGARTEAFF.

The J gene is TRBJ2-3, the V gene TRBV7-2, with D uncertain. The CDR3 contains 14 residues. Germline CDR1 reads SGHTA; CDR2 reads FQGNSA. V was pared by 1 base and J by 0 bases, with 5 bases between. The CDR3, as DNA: TGTGCCAGCAGCTTAGTAGCTAGCACAGATACGCAGTATTTT. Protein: CASSLVASTDTQYF.

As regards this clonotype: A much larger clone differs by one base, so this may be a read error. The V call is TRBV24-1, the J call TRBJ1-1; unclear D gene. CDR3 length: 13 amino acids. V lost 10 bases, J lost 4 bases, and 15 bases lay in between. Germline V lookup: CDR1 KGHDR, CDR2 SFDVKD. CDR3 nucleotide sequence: TGTGCCACGCGCATGGGGTCGGGCACTGAAGCTTTCTTT. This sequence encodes CATRMGSGTEAFF.

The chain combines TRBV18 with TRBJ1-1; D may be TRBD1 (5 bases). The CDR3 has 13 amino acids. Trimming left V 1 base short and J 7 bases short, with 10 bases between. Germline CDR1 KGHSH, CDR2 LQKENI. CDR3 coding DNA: TGTGCCAGCTCACCACAGAGGGACGGTGAAGCTTTCTTT. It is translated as CASSPQRDGEAFF. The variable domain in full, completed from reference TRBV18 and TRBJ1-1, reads NAGVMQNPRHLVRRRGQEARLRCSPMKGHSHVYWYRQLPEEGLKFMVYLQKENIIDESGMPKERFSAEFPKEGPSILRIQQVVRGDSAAYFCASSPQRDGEAFFGQGTRLTVV.

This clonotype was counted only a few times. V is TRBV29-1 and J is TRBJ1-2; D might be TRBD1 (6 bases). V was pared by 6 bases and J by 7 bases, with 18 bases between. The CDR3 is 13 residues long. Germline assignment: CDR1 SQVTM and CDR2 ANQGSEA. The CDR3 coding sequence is TGCAGCGTCGTATTACAGGGAGGAGGTGGCTACACCTTC. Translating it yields CSVVLQGGGGYTF.

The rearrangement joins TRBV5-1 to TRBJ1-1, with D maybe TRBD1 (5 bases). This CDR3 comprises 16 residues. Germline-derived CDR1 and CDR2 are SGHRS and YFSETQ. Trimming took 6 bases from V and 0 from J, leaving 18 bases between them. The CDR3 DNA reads TGCGCCAGCACCCCCCCGGTGTCAGGGTTGAACACTGAAGCTTTCTTT. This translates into CASTPPVSGLNTEAFF.

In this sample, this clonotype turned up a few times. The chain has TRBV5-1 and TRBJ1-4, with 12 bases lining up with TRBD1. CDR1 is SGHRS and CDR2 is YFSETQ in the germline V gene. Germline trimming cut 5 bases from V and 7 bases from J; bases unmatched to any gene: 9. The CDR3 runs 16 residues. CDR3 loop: CASREGQGALSEKLFF. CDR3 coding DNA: TGCGCCAGCAGGGAGGGACAGGGGGCTTTATCTGAAAAACTGTTTTTT.

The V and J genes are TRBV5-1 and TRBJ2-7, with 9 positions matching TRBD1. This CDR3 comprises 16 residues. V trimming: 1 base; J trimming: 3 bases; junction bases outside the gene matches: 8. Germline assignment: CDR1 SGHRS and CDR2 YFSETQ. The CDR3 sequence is CASSLTWTGEFYEQYF. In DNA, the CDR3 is TGCGCCAGCAGCTTGACCTGGACAGGGGAATTCTACGAGCAGTACTTC.

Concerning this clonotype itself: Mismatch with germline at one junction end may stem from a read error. The CDR3 region is CSAPGPRWVYF. CDR3 nucleotide sequence: TGCAGTGCCCCCGGGCCCCGGTGGGTCTATTTT. The V and J genes are TRBV20-1 and TRBJ1-4, with D uncertain. This CDR3 comprises 11 residues. Germline loops: CDR1 DFQATT, CDR2 SNEGSKA (reference sequence).

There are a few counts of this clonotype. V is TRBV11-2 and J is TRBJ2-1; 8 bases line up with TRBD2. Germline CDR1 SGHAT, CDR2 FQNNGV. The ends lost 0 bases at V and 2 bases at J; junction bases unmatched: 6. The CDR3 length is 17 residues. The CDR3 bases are TGTGCCAGCAGCTTAGATGGTCTCGGGGGGGCCTACAATGAGCAGTTCTTC. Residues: CASSLDGLGGAYNEQFF.

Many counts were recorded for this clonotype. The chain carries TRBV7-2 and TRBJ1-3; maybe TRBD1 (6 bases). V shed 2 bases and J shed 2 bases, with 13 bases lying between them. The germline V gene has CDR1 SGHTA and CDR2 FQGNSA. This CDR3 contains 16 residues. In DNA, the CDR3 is TGTGCCAGCAGCTTATTAGGGGGGGTTGCTGGAAACACCATATATTTT. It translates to CASSLLGGVAGNTIYF. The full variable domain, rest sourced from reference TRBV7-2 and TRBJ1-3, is GAGVSQSPSNKVTEKGKDVELRCDPISGHTALYWYRQSLGQGLEFLIYFQGNSAPDKSGLPSDRFSAERTGGSVSTLTIQRTQQEDSAVYLCASSLLGGVAGNTIYFGEGSWLTVV.

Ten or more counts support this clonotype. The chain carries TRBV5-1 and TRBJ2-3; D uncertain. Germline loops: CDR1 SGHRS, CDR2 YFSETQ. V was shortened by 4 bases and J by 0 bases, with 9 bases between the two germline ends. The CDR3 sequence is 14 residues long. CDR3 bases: TGCGCCAGCAGCCCACGGCTAAGCACAGATACGCAGTATTTT. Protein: CASSPRLSTDTQYF.

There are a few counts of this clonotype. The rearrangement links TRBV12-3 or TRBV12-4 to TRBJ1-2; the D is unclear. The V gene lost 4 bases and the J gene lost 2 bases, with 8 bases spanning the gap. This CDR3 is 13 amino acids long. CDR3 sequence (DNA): TGTGCCAGCAGTTCGGAGAAGAACTATGGCTACACCTTC. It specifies CASSSEKNYGYTF.

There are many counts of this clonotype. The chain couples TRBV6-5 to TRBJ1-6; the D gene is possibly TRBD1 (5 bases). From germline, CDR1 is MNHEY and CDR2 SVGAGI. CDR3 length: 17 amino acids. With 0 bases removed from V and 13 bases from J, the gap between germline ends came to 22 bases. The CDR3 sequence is CASSYSRFQGKGFPLHF. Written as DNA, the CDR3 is TGTGCCAGCAGTTACTCGAGATTCCAGGGAAAAGGATTTCCCCTCCACTTT.

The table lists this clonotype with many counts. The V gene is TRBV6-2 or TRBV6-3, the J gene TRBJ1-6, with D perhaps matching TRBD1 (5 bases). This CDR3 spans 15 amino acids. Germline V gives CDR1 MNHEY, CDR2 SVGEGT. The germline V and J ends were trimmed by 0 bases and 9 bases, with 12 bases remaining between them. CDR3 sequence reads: CASSYSRGSSSPLHF. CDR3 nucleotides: TGTGCCAGCAGTTACTCACGGGGGTCGAGTTCACCCCTCCACTTT.